This TCR beta chain was obtained from a study of blood T cell repertoires in COVID-19. TCRdb keeps only in-frame clones here, not all; method: immunoSEQ multiplex PCR. The sample consists of about 260,000 clones, around 86% of them appearing once. CDR1 is SGHRS, CDR2 YFSETQ, per germline. V was cut by 4 bases and J by 0 bases, with 8 bases left in between. The CDR3 length is 14 residues. The receptor comes from a man aged 35 to 55 with active or convalescent COVID-19. The rearrangement uses TRBV5-1 and TRBJ1-3; D ambiguous. The sequenced sample was peripheral blood. CDR3 sequence reads: CASSGGSSGNTIYF. The CDR3 nucleotides read TGCGCCAGCAGCGGCGGGTCCTCTGGAAACACCATATATTTT.